This entry lists 30 T cell receptor beta chains sequenced from one sample in a study of shared clonotypes between healthy human individuals. Profiling relied on immunoSEQ multiplex PCR, and the TCRdb table lists in-frame clones only, not all of them. The table lists around 1,100,000 clones, approximately 77% of them singletons, with roughly 0.9% in the top ten. The sequenced sample consisted of memory CD4+ T cells from PBMCs. Subset defined: CD45RA-negative fraction. The receptors stem from a man between 18 and 29 years old in good health. Some clones in this sample may be carry-over from other donors' samples.

This clone was seen only once. The gene calls are TRBV5-6 and TRBJ2-1; D uncertain. The V gene's germline CDR1 is SGHDT and CDR2 YYEEEE. The CDR3 contains 14 residues. V was pared by 2 bases and J by 8 bases, with 14 bases between. This CDR3 is CASSFRFGTDEQFF. The CDR3 DNA reads TGTGCCAGCAGCTTCCGGTTTGGTACTGATGAGCAGTTCTTC.

As DNA, the CDR3 is TGTGCCAGCAGTACGGGCGGGAGAGTAGCTGGGGCCAACGTCCTGACTTTC. Amino acids: CASSTGGRVAGANVLTF. The chain couples TRBV28 to TRBJ2-6, with 7 bases aligning to TRBD2. The J segment lost 2 bases and the V segment lost 5 bases, leaving 9 bases of the junction unmatched. There are 17 residues in the CDR3. Germline CDR1 MDHEN, CDR2 SYDVKM. The full variable domain, in which reference TRBV28 and TRBJ2-6 provide the parts outside the CDR3, is DVKVTQSSRYLVKRTGEKVFLECVQDMDHENMFWYRQDPGLGLRLIYFSYDVKMKEKGDIPEGYSVSREKKERFSLILESASTNQTSMYLCASSTGGRVAGANVLTFGAGSRLTVL.

This clone appeared once. This rearrangement joins TRBV14 to TRBJ2-1; D gene unclear. The CDR3 consists of 12 residues. V gave up 4 bases and J gave up 12 bases, with 13 bases separating them. Germline loops: CDR1 SGHDN, CDR2 FVKESK. CDR3: CASSPEPFPQFF. In nucleotides, the CDR3 is TGTGCCAGCAGCCCGGAGCCGTTCCCGCAGTTCTTC.

For this clone: At the DNA level, this CDR3 is encoded by other sequences in the same sample as well. CDR3 DNA: TGCGCCAGCAGCCTTGGGAGCTCCTACGAGCAGTACTTC. Amino acids: CASSLGSSYEQYF. This rearrangement joins TRBV5-1 to TRBJ2-7, with a tentative D call TRBD2 (5 bases). The germline CDR1 and CDR2 sequences are SGHRS and YFSETQ. The CDR3 is 13 residues long. V gave up 4 bases and J gave up 0 bases, with 8 bases separating them.

This sequence joins TRBV19 and TRBJ2-2; D remains ambiguous. The germline V and J ends were trimmed by 4 bases and 4 bases, with 16 bases remaining between them. Germline V gives CDR1 LNHDA, CDR2 SQIVND (reference sequence). This CDR3 spans 16 amino acids. The CDR3: CASSKTSLRLTGELFF. The CDR3 DNA reads as TGTGCCAGTAGTAAGACTTCTTTGCGTCTCACCGGGGAGCTGTTTTTT.

V gene TRBV6-5 combines with J gene TRBJ2-7; 10 bases match TRBD1. The CDR3 covers 14 residues. Germline V gene sequence: CDR1 MNHEY, CDR2 SVGAGI. V was pared by 6 bases and J by 3 bases, with 5 bases of the junction left unmatched. DNA for the CDR3: TGTGCCAGCAGATACGGGACAGGGGACTACGAGCAGTACTTC. Residues: CASRYGTGDYEQYF.

The chain employs TRBV27 and TRBJ1-1, with TRBD1 identical over 9 bases. V was clipped by 2 bases and J by 0 bases; unmatched bases: 4. Germline V lookup: CDR1 MNHEY, CDR2 SMNVEV (reference sequence). The CDR3 has 16 amino acids. The CDR3 region has the DNA TGTGCCAGCAGTTTAGGACAGGGGAGACTGAACACTGAAGCTTTCTTT. Protein sequence: CASSLGQGRLNTEAFF.

The chain carries TRBV28 and TRBJ2-1; 14 bases match TRBD2. Trimming removed 8 bases from V and 5 bases from J; junction bases left unmatched: 11. This CDR3 spans 17 amino acids. Germline V gene sequence: CDR1 MDHEN, CDR2 SYDVKM. The CDR3 sequence: CASSGTSGSRFHNEQFF. For the CDR3, the DNA is TGTGCCAGCTCCGGGACTAGCGGGAGCCGCTTTCACAATGAGCAGTTCTTC.

This clone was seen once. This chain joins TRBV7-2 and TRBJ2-3, with D possibly TRBD2 on 6 matching bases. The CDR3 loop spans 14 amino acids. Trimming shortened V by 7 bases and J by 1 base, and 12 bases separated the two germline ends. In germline, CDR1 is SGHTA, CDR2 FQGNSA. CDR3 loop: CASTNPSGTDTQYF. The CDR3, as DNA: TGTGCCAGCACCAACCCTAGCGGCACAGATACGCAGTATTTT. The complete variable domain, with remaining parts taken from reference TRBV7-2 and TRBJ2-3, reads GAGVSQSPSNKVTEKGKDVELRCDPISGHTALYWYRQSLGQGLEFLIYFQGNSAPDKSGLPSDRFSAERTGGSVSTLTIQRTQQEDSAVYLCASTNPSGTDTQYFGPGTRLTVL.

On this clone: The sample carries other DNA sequences with the same CDR3. J is TRBJ2-5 and V is TRBV5-1, with D maybe TRBD1 (5 bases). The germline V gene encodes CDR1 SGHRS and CDR2 YFSETQ. The CDR3 runs to 13 residues. The V gene lost 0 bases and the J gene lost 3 bases, with 6 bases spanning the gap. CDR3 nucleotides: TGCGCCAGCAGCTTGGCAGGGAAAGAGACCCAGTACTTC. Amino acid sequence: CASSLAGKETQYF.

Only one count was recorded for this clone. V and J are TRBV7-2 and TRBJ2-6; 8 bases are a match to TRBD1. The V gene end was trimmed by 4 bases and the J gene end by 0 bases; junction bases not matched to a gene: 5. This CDR3 is built from 17 residues. Germline CDR1 SGHTA, CDR2 FQGNSA. CDR3 nucleotide sequence: TGTGCCAGCAGCTGGACAGGGTCTGGCTCTGGGGCCAACGTCCTGACTTTC. It yields the protein CASSWTGSGSGANVLTF.

V usage is TRBV9 and J usage is TRBJ1-4; D unresolved. V lost 2 bases and J 0 bases, leaving 17 bases between the germline ends. The CDR3 has 18 residues. From germline, CDR1 is SGDLS and CDR2 YYNGEE. Written as DNA, the CDR3 is TGTGCCAGCAGCGTGAATGGAGGTCCTATTGCAACTAATGAAAAACTGTTTTTT. Amino acid sequence: CASSVNGGPIATNEKLFF.

Written as DNA, the CDR3 is TGTGCCAGCAGTTTAGCCGGACTAGCGGGCTACGAGCAGTACTTC. Protein product: CASSLAGLAGYEQYF. The chain couples TRBV27 to TRBJ2-7, with 11 bases that match TRBD2. Germline CDR1 is MNHEY and CDR2 is SMNVEV (reference sequence). CDR3 length equals 15 residues. Trimming cost V 2 bases and J 3 bases; bases outside gene matches: 3.

This chain connects TRBV5-1 to TRBJ2-2, with TRBD1 as a possible D gene (6 bases). The CDR3 loop spans 15 amino acids. V was clipped by 3 bases and J by 0 bases, with 9 bases between them. CDR1 and CDR2 (germline): SGHRS, YFSETQ. In nucleotides, the CDR3 is TGCGCCAGCAGCTGGGGACAATCGAACACCGGGGAGCTGTTTTTT. Translating it yields CASSWGQSNTGELFF. The full variable domain, with the rest looked up from reference TRBV5-1 and TRBJ2-2, is KAGVTQTPRYLIKTRGQQVTLSCSPISGHRSVSWYQQTPGQGLQFLFEYFSETQRNKGNFPGRFSGRQFSNSRSEMNVSTLELGDSALYLCASSWGQSNTGELFFGEGSRLTVL.

The chain combines TRBV5-1 with TRBJ2-4; tentative D call: TRBD2 (7 bases). CDR1 and CDR2 from the germline V gene are SGHRS and YFSETQ. The CDR3 totals 15 residues. Trimming cost V 0 bases and J 9 bases, with 16 bases left between them. The CDR3 reads CASSLARPGEGIQYF. The CDR3 bases are TGCGCCAGCAGCTTGGCCCGGCCAGGGGAGGGCATTCAGTACTTC. Full variable domain (missing parts from reference TRBV5-1 and TRBJ2-4): KAGVTQTPRYLIKTRGQQVTLSCSPISGHRSVSWYQQTPGQGLQFLFEYFSETQRNKGNFPGRFSGRQFSNSRSEMNVSTLELGDSALYLCASSLARPGEGIQYFGAGTRLSVL.

J is TRBJ2-1 and V is TRBV18; TRBD2 agrees at 10 bases. V lost 1 base, J lost 7 bases, and 4 bases stayed unmatched. The CDR3 sequence is 15 residues long. Germline V lookup: CDR1 KGHSH, CDR2 LQKENI. Written as DNA, the CDR3 is TGTGCCAGCTCACCACTTCTAGCGGGAGCTAATGAGCAGTTCTTC. It is translated as CASSPLLAGANEQFF. The full variable domain, rest sourced from reference TRBV18 and TRBJ2-1, is NAGVMQNPRHLVRRRGQEARLRCSPMKGHSHVYWYRQLPEEGLKFMVYLQKENIIDESGMPKERFSAEFPKEGPSILRIQQVVRGDSAAYFCASSPLLAGANEQFFGPGTRLTVL.

This chain joins TRBV25-1 and TRBJ2-3; the D is unclear. V lost 5 bases, J lost 2 bases, and 8 bases lay in between. The length of the CDR3 is 13 residues. Germline values: CDR1 MGHDK, CDR2 SYGVNS. The CDR3 coding sequence is TGTGCCAGCAGTCACCCCCCCACAGATACGCAGTATTTT. Encoded protein: CASSHPPTDTQYF. Drawing the rest from reference TRBV25-1 and TRBJ2-3, the complete variable domain is EADIYQTPRYLVIGTGKKITLECSQTMGHDKMYWYQQDPGMELHLIHYSYGVNSTEKGDLSSESTVSRIRTEHFPLTLESARPSHTSQYLCASSHPPTDTQYFGPGTRLTVL.

A remark on this clone: Being one base from a much bigger clone, this may be a read error. The same CDR3 also results from other DNA sequences found in this sample. The chain recombines TRBV27 with TRBJ1-2; D uncertain. Trimming removed 2 bases from V and 4 bases from J, with 5 bases in between. Looked up from germline, CDR1 is MNHEY and CDR2 is SMNVEV (reference sequence). The CDR3 spans 12 residues. The CDR3 DNA is TGTGCCAGCAGTTTACGGGGCTATGGCTACACCTTC. Its protein product is CASSLRGYGYTF.

The genes are TRBV19 and TRBJ1-1, with D maybe TRBD1 (5 bases). Germline V gives CDR1 LNHDA, CDR2 SQIVND (reference sequence). The ends were cut back, 7 bases at V and 6 bases at J, with 18 bases in the middle. The CDR3 has 14 residues. DNA for the CDR3: TGTGCCAGTACCCCACCGGGACTAATCGCTGAAGCTTTCTTT. Translated, it gives CASTPPGLIAEAFF.

This clone was seen more than once but under ten times. The rearrangement links TRBV6-1 to TRBJ2-2; D gene unclear. The germline V and J ends were trimmed by 2 bases and 6 bases, with 16 bases remaining between them. The CDR3 length is 16 residues. CDR1 and CDR2 (germline): MNHNS, SASEGT. CDR3 residues: CASSEMSWSSPGELFF. CDR3 sequence (DNA): TGTGCCAGCAGTGAAATGTCGTGGTCGTCTCCCGGGGAGCTGTTTTTT.

Concerning this clone itself: Other nucleotide sequences in the sample specify the same CDR3. The chain has TRBV7-2 and TRBJ2-3, with D hard to call. The CDR3 extends over 12 amino acids. Germline V gives CDR1 SGHTA, CDR2 FQGNSA. Trimming took off 2 bases at V and 4 bases at J, with 4 bases between the two ends. The CDR3 coding sequence is TGTGCCAGCAGCTTACTCGCAGATACGCAGTATTTT. Translated: CASSLLADTQYF.

In regard to this clone: Other DNA sequences in the same sample also yield this CDR3. This chain links TRBV18 with TRBJ2-3; 7 bases are a match to TRBD2. Germline V gene sequence: CDR1 KGHSH, CDR2 LQKENI. CDR3 length: 14 residues. V was pared by 7 bases and J by 0 bases, with 4 bases of the junction left unmatched. Here the CDR3 DNA reads TGTGCCAGCTTGGGACTAAGTAGCACAGATACGCAGTATTTT. It specifies CASLGLSSTDTQYF.

Here the CDR3 reads CASSLRFGYEQFF. CDR3 DNA sequence: TGTGCCAGCAGCTTAAGGTTTGGATATGAGCAGTTCTTC. The rearrangement links TRBV7-3 to TRBJ2-1; D remains unclear. The CDR3 is made up of 13 amino acids. Per germline, CDR1 SGHTA and CDR2 FQGTGA. Trimming took 1 base from V and 8 from J, leaving 9 bases between them.

The chain combines TRBV4-1 with TRBJ2-1; the D gene is possibly TRBD2 (6 bases). The V and J ends lost 3 bases and 2 bases respectively, with 17 bases between them. From germline, CDR1 is MGHRA and CDR2 YSYEKL. The CDR3 totals 17 residues. CDR3 bases: TGCGCCAGCAGCCACACGGGGCGGGGACGAGCCTACAATGAGCAGTTCTTC. As protein: CASSHTGRGRAYNEQFF.

This chain links TRBV28 with TRBJ1-1, with D possibly matching TRBD1 (6 bases). The V end lost 5 bases, the J end lost 10 bases, and 20 bases lay between the germline ends. Germline CDR1 is MDHEN and CDR2 is SYDVKM. This CDR3 has 14 residues. The CDR3 nucleotides are TGTGCCAGCAGTGGGTCGGGACATAATTCTTTAGCTTTCTTT. Residues: CASSGSGHNSLAFF. Looking up the rest from reference TRBV28 and TRBJ1-1 gives the full variable domain: DVKVTQSSRYLVKRTGEKVFLECVQDMDHENMFWYRQDPGLGLRLIYFSYDVKMKEKGDIPEGYSVSREKKERFSLILESASTNQTSMYLCASSGSGHNSLAFFGQGTRLTVV.

This rearrangement joins TRBV28 to TRBJ2-4, with D perhaps TRBD1 (6 bases). This CDR3 comprises 12 residues. Germline values: CDR1 MDHEN, CDR2 SYDVKM. The ends were cut back, 5 bases at V and 10 bases at J, with 12 bases in the middle. CDR3 protein: CASSPPGTIQYF. The DNA for the CDR3 is TGTGCCAGCAGTCCCCCCGGGACAATTCAGTACTTC.

In this sample, this clone turned up a few times. The chain has TRBV7-8 and TRBJ2-1, with TRBD2 identical over 7 bases. This CDR3 comprises 15 residues. CDR1 SGHVS and CDR2 FQNEAQ come from the germline V gene. Losses at the gene ends were 2 bases for V and 4 bases for J; bases not matched to a gene: 5. In DNA, the CDR3 is TGTGCCAGCAGCTTATCTGGTAGCGGGTACAATGAGCAGTTCTTC. As protein: CASSLSGSGYNEQFF.

The chain employs TRBV7-2 and TRBJ1-5; D ambiguous. Germline V CDR1 and CDR2: SGHTA, FQGNSA. This CDR3 is built from 14 residues. V was pared by 1 base and J by 3 bases, with 7 bases between. CDR3 coding DNA: TGTGCCAGCAGCTTAGGAAAGACCAATCAGCCCCAGCATTTT. It specifies CASSLGKTNQPQHF.

The chain is built from TRBV28 and TRBJ1-1; 7 bases match TRBD1. In germline, CDR1 is MDHEN, CDR2 SYDVKM. The length of the CDR3 is 14 residues. With 3 bases clipped from V and 8 bases from J, the junction kept 9 bases outside the gene matches. The CDR3 protein is CASSFSTGRIEAFF. CDR3 nucleotides: TGTGCCAGCAGTTTTTCGACAGGGAGGATCGAAGCTTTCTTT.

As to this clone: Other DNA sequences in the same sample also yield this CDR3. The CDR3 DNA follows: TGTGCCAGCAGCTTACTTCTGCAGAGCACTGAAGCTTTCTTT. Translated, it gives CASSLLLQSTEAFF. V gene TRBV7-2 combines with J gene TRBJ1-1; D gene uncertain. There are 14 residues in the CDR3. The V gene lost 2 bases and the J gene lost 4 bases, with 11 bases spanning the gap. Germline V CDR1 and CDR2: SGHTA, FQGNSA.